This T cell receptor (beta chain) was captured by sequencing in a study of shared clonotypes between healthy human individuals (dated by TCRdb to 2019 to 2021). About the full investigation: The cohort comprised a couple of women and a few men aged 18 to 49 years. For each donor, CD4 naive and CD4 memory were each run on three plates, CD8 naive on two plates, and CD8 memory on one plate. Blood TCR repertoires of five healthy adults were deeply sequenced to estimate repertoire size and the extent of clonotype sharing between individuals. Libraries were prepared and TCR repertoires were sequenced by different laboratories using diverse techniques, in order to increase sequencing depth and limit assay-specific biases. Each donor's leukapheresis produced roughly between roughly 0.9 and 9 billion PBMCs.

CD8 naive samples were obtained by positive selection for CCR7 among CD45RO-negative cells, yielding a CD45RA+CCR7+ population from which TemRA cells were excluded. The donors were healthy, HIV-negative adults with no recently reported acute infections or vaccinations. Every donor was a Caucasian adult residing in Nashville, Tennessee, USA. After blood collection by leukapheresis, PBMCs were isolated using Ficoll-Histopaque density gradient centrifugation and then cryopreserved in the vapor phase of liquid nitrogen. Analytical flow cytometry was used to check the purity and quantity of each magnetically sorted T cell population. Genomic DNA was isolated from every sorted fraction and measured by UV absorbance on a Nanodrop 2000c. Using the deep immunoSEQ assay, TCR CDR3 regions were amplified from genomic DNA by multiplex PCR. For each cell subset, the extracted genomic DNA was distributed evenly across all wells of several immunoSEQ 96-well plates, and each plate served as one replicate. For sorted subsets, 200 to 250 ng of genomic DNA, equivalent to some 30,000 T cell genomes, went into each replicate PCR. Purified libraries were quantified with a Qubit 3.0 fluorometer, sized on a Bioanalyzer 2100, and re-quantified with the KAPA Library Quantification kit. Each immunoSEQ 96-well plate was sequenced on its own single-read 150-cycle Illumina NextSeq 550 flow cell. In the source study's methods: Because the immunoSEQ output included only junctional sequences and no quality scores, the filtering could not be the same as the filtering used for full-length reads. To assign V/J genes and CDR3, sequences were annotated against IMGT germline references using PyIR, a Python wrapper for IgBLAST v1.9. Reads were filtered out if the reads had weak V/J assignments (E-value above 1e-6), no CDR3, stop codons, out-of-frame junctions, or ambiguous translated residues. V3J clonotypes were defined as sequences sharing the same inferred V gene, J gene, and CDR3 amino acid sequence. Percentage overlap between repertoires was computed as shared unique clonotypes divided by the size of the smaller repertoire. Richness of each repertoire was evaluated using RTK rarefaction, the Chao1 estimator, and Recon v2.1 estimates of unobserved clonotypes. Generation probabilities were computed with OLGA for all TCRbeta clonotypes obtained by the gDNA method from several donors. Drawn from immuneACCESS, this table holds only the in-frame rearrangements with V and J called that TCRdb kept. Clones are partly lost; checked studies trace under half to an unresolved V gene and leave the rest unexplained. V and J calls and clone size are those listed in that table; D and trimming were worked out from the DNA. Present in this sample are around 1.9 million clones, 85% to 95% of which were seen just once. The ten largest clones represent 1.5% to 2% of the sample.

As regards this clone: Its binding antigen is unknown. The record has no base qualities; no much larger clone is one base away.

V is pruned by 0 bases and J by 2 bases, leaving 2 bases of the junction without a gene match. From a lookup of the germline V gene, CDR1 and CDR2 are SGDLS and YYNGEE. Reading from cysteine to phenylalanine, the CDR3 counts 14 amino acids. This entry keeps only the CDR3 DNA: 42 bases, framed from base 1. What the work shows at the level of the full study, not this receptor alone: Compared with non-shared clonotypes, clonotypes shared by all four sorted-subset donors had higher generation probabilities. Naive subsets generally had larger estimated clonotype richness than memory subsets. Across a handful of donors, approximately 4.9% of naive CD4, approximately 4% of naive CD8, about 2.3% of memory CD4, and around 0.4% of memory CD8 clonotypes were shared. Incomplete sequencing was indicated by rarefaction of sorted-subset datasets, despite the large sequencing depth. Sampling was restricted to blood, and TCR repertoires in tissue are likely to differ from TCR repertoires in blood. Pairwise subsampling indicated that sequencing depth was expected to affect the degree of clonotype sharing among donors. The small number of donors limited the genetic and exposure-history diversity represented.

Source material: naive CD8+ T cells from PBMCs. This specimen's cell subset or site label, interpreted: CD45RA+CCR7+. The V and J genes are TRBV9 and TRBJ2-7; 7 middle bases align to TRBD2. The receptor was derived from a man aged 18 to 35 in good health. Some clones in this sample may be carry-over from other donors' samples. The bases are TGTGCCAGCAGCGTAGCCGGGACTACCTACGAGCAGTACTTC. This yields the protein CASSVAGTTYEQYF.